These T cell receptor beta chains were read from a single sample in a study of T-cell reconstitution after alpha-beta-depleted transplantation in children. TCRdb used MiXCR to reprocess the PCR reads, holding one entry per CDR3 protein. The table records more than 450,000 distinct CDR3 sequences, about 16% of them present only once. The starting material was PBMCs from the stem cell graft donor, obtained from the stem cell graft. The origin of the receptors is a human donor who donated a stem cell graft to a child with acute lymphoblastic leukemia. CDR3s include the opening cysteine and the closing phenylalanine or tryptophan. D genes are given only for firm matches. Clone size, where shown, is once, few, many, or a class for clones that have expanded.

v_gene	j_gene	abundance	d_gene	CDR3aa	CDR3nt
TRBV12-5	TRBJ1-5	.	.	CASGRGRINQPQHF	TGTGCTAGTGGCCGCGGACGAATCAATCAGCCCCAGCATTTT
TRBV4-1	TRBJ2-3	.	TRBD2	CASSQRGLAARTDTQYF	TGCGCCAGCAGCCAGAGGGGACTAGCGGCCCGCACAGATACGCAGTATTTT
TRBV10-3	TRBJ1-6	few	.	CAIHAPPGHLNSPLHF	TGTGCCATCCACGCCCCTCCGGGACACCTTAATTCACCCCTCCACTTT
TRBV29-1	TRBJ2-7	many	TRBD1	CSVRTGSSYEQYF	TGCAGCGTGCGGACAGGGAGCTCCTACGAGCAGTACTTC
TRBV2	TRBJ2-7	few	.	CASSMGTVSYEQYF	TGTGCCAGCAGCATGGGGACTGTTTCCTACGAGCAGTACTTC
TRBV5-6	TRBJ2-1	.	.	CASSPGPGSGNEQFF	TGTGCCAGCAGCCCCGGCCCCGGGTCGGGCAATGAGCAGTTCTTC
TRBV7-3	TRBJ1-5	.	TRBD1	CASIHPDRGNQPQHF	TGTGCCAGCATCCATCCGGACAGGGGTAATCAGCCCCAGCATTTT
TRBV14	TRBJ2-7	few	TRBD2	CASSHQPGLASRQYF	TGTGCCAGCAGCCACCAACCGGGACTAGCGAGTCGGCAGTACTTC
TRBV4-1	TRBJ2-2	.	TRBD2	CASSPLFGRARSSTAGELFF	TGCGCCAGCAGCCCCCTTTTCGGGAGGGCCCGCTCTTCTACCGCCGGGGAGCTGTTTTTT
TRBV5-5	TRBJ1-2	few	.	CASSSRRYGNYGYTF	TGTGCCAGCAGCTCCCGTCGTTATGGTAACTATGGCTACACCTTC
TRBV4-1	TRBJ2-2	many	.	CASSPGTTGELFF	TGCGCCAGCAGCCCGGGGACTACCGGGGAGCTGTTTTTT
TRBV19	TRBJ2-7	.	TRBD2	CASSLWRESHEQYF	TGTGCCAGTAGTCTCTGGCGGGAGTCCCACGAGCAGTACTTC
TRBV5-1	TRBJ2-5	.	.	CASSLVVAETQYF	TGCGCCAGCAGCTTGGTAGTGGCGGAGACCCAGTACTTC
TRBV7-9	TRBJ1-5	few	.	CASSLAQLGSNQPQHF	TGTGCCAGCAGCTTAGCGCAACTCGGTAGCAATCAGCCCCAGCATTTT
TRBV9	TRBJ2-1	.	.	CASSVGGAEHNEQFF	TGTGCCAGCAGCGTAGGGGGGGCGGAACACAATGAGCAGTTCTTC
TRBV5-1	TRBJ2-5	.	TRBD1	CASSLGQSFETQYF	TGCGCCAGCAGCCTGGGACAGTCGTTCGAGACCCAGTACTTC
TRBV9	TRBJ2-2	few	.	CASTWDPHAGELFF	TGTGCCAGCACTTGGGACCCTCACGCCGGGGAGCTGTTTTTT
TRBV20-1	TRBJ2-7	.	.	CSARGLGGRISYEQYF	TGCAGTGCTAGGGGCCTTGGGGGGCGGATCTCCTACGAGCAGTACTTC
TRBV12-3/TRBV12-4	TRBJ2-4	.	.	CASRPSTVILAKNIQYF	TGTGCCAGCAGACCATCGACAGTTATACTAGCCAAAAACATTCAGTACTTC
TRBV5-1	TRBJ1-2	few	TRBD1	CASSQGQGERGESYTF	TGCGCCAGCAGCCAGGGACAGGGGGAAAGGGGCGAGAGCTACACCTTC
TRBV20-1	TRBJ2-7	.	TRBD2	CSAGTGRETLYEQYF	TGCAGTGCTGGGACGGGGCGGGAGACGTTATACGAGCAGTACTTC
TRBV10-2	TRBJ1-5	.	.	CASRPRPKRSNQPQHF	TGCGCCAGCAGGCCTAGACCCAAAAGAAGCAATCAGCCCCAGCATTTT
TRBV7-3	TRBJ2-1	few	.	CASSFGPDNEQFF	TGTGCCAGCAGCTTTGGTCCAGACAATGAGCAGTTCTTC
TRBV28	TRBJ2-7	.	.	CASTRTDSYEQYF	TGTGCCAGCACCCGGACGGACTCCTACGAGCAGTACTTC
TRBV3-1	TRBJ2-2	few	TRBD2	CASSPGGGTGELFF	TGTGCCAGCAGCCCTGGCGGGGGGACCGGGGAGCTGTTTTTT
TRBV7-9	TRBJ1-2	few	TRBD1	CASSLVTGPTNYGYTF	TGTGCCAGCAGCTTAGTGACAGGGCCTACTAACTATGGCTACACCTTC
TRBV7-9	TRBJ2-7	.	.	CASSSSRGLDTNYEQYF	TGTGCCAGCAGCAGCAGCCGGGGTTTGGACACCAACTACGAGCAGTACTTC
TRBV5-1	TRBJ1-5	.	.	CASSLFGGGEPQHF	TGCGCCAGCAGCTTGTTTGGAGGCGGTGAGCCCCAGCATTTT
TRBV15	TRBJ2-1	.	TRBD2	CATSKSGRGNEQFF	TGTGCCACCAGCAAAAGCGGGAGGGGCAATGAGCAGTTCTTC
TRBV6-1	TRBJ2-1	many	TRBD1	CASSVAGGSYNEQFF	TGTGCCAGCAGTGTGGCAGGGGGCTCCTACAATGAGCAGTTCTTC
TRBV5-1	TRBJ2-3	few	TRBD1	CASSWPRQGRGTDTQYF	TGCGCCAGCAGCTGGCCTAGACAGGGAAGGGGCACAGATACGCAGTATTTT
TRBV2	TRBJ2-2	many	TRBD2	CASSERGRAANTGELFF	TGTGCCAGCAGTGAAAGAGGGAGGGCCGCGAACACCGGGGAGCTGTTTTTT
TRBV7-3	TRBJ2-2	few	.	CASSLIGPNTGELFF	TGTGCCAGCAGCTTAATCGGACCGAACACCGGGGAGCTGTTTTTT
TRBV27	TRBJ2-1	few	.	CASSYEESSYNEQFF	TGTGCCAGCAGTTACGAGGAGAGCTCCTACAATGAGCAGTTCTTC
TRBV4-1	TRBJ2-5	.	TRBD2	CASSQTSGRVWGETQYF	TGCGCCAGCAGCCAGACTAGCGGGAGAGTATGGGGAGAGACCCAGTACTTC
TRBV15	TRBJ2-4	.	.	CATSGSIVVGQNIQYF	TGTGCCACCAGCGGTAGTATCGTAGTCGGCCAAAACATTCAGTACTTC
TRBV7-6	TRBJ2-1	.	.	CASSSYLGGGNNEQFF	TGTGCCAGCAGCTCCTACCTGGGGGGGGGCAACAATGAGCAGTTCTTC
TRBV5-1	TRBJ2-7	many	.	CASRDSSYEQYF	TGCGCCAGCAGGGACTCCTCCTACGAGCAGTACTTC
TRBV12-3/TRBV12-4	TRBJ1-1	many	.	CASYLDGRQNTEAFF	TGTGCCAGCTATCTCGACGGGCGACAAAACACTGAAGCTTTCTTT
TRBV5-1	TRBJ1-6	few	.	CASSLSGFSPLHF	TGCGCCAGCAGCCTATCAGGGTTTTCACCCCTCCACTTT
TRBV3-1	TRBJ2-5	.	.	CASSQDPTGGGGETQYF	TGTGCCAGCAGCCAAGATCCCACCGGAGGAGGGGGAGAGACCCAGTACTTC
TRBV18	TRBJ2-2	few	.	CASSPRIPTNTGELFF	TGTGCCAGCTCACCACGGATTCCGACGAACACCGGGGAGCTGTTTTTT
TRBV12-3/TRBV12-4	TRBJ1-1	.	.	CASSLQTSYTEAFF	TGTGCCAGCAGTTTACAGACCAGCTACACTGAAGCTTTCTTT
TRBV25-1	TRBJ2-3	.	TRBD2	CASSEGRAADTQYF	TGTGCCAGCAGTGAAGGGAGGGCCGCAGATACGCAGTATTTT
TRBV18	TRBJ1-4	.	.	CASSQGREKLFF	TGTGCCAGCTCACAGGGACGGGAAAAACTGTTTTTT
TRBV5-1	TRBJ2-7	many	.	CASSLYGSSYEQYF	TGCGCCAGCAGCTTGTACGGGAGCTCCTACGAGCAGTACTTC
TRBV20-1	TRBJ2-1	.	.	CSAIIGQTYNEQFF	TGCAGTGCTATTATAGGACAAACCTACAATGAGCAGTTCTTC
TRBV7-9	TRBJ1-2	few	.	CASSYTAQEFDYGYTF	TGTGCCAGCAGCTATACTGCACAGGAATTCGACTATGGCTACACCTTC
TRBV27	TRBJ2-4	few	.	CASSLRAGNIQYF	TGTGCCAGCAGTTTAAGAGCGGGAAACATTCAGTACTTC
TRBV7-7	TRBJ1-2	few	.	CASSPSGYTF	TGTGCCAGCAGCCCGAGTGGCTACACCTTC
TRBV7-9	TRBJ2-7	.	TRBD2	CASSLYTSGTPYEQYF	TGTGCCAGCAGCTTATACACTAGCGGGACTCCCTACGAGCAGTACTTC
TRBV27	TRBJ2-7	.	.	CASSSADSPYEQYF	TGTGCCAGCAGTTCCGCGGACTCGCCCTACGAGCAGTACTTC